This T cell receptor (beta chain) was sequenced in a study of beta chain features in type 1 diabetes. Broader study findings: TCRB CDR3s were moderately but significantly shorter in Type 1 diabetes patients in all four CD4+ subsets.

Investigators reverse transcribed all isolated RNA, so they sequenced expressed TCRB transcripts. Only in-frame clones appear in the TCRdb table, and some are missing; sequencing was by immunoSEQ multiplex PCR. The sample includes about 250,000 clones, roughly 11% of them seen just once. The CDR3 is 15 residues long. The V gene lost 1 base and the J gene lost 7 bases, with 14 bases spanning the gap. Germline lookup yields CDR1 LGHNA and CDR2 YNFKEQ. As for this clone: Antigen: not known.

The receptor was isolated from a man aged 30 to 45 with type 1 diabetes. V is TRBV4-2 and J is TRBJ2-1; D is perhaps TRBD2 (5 bases). Sequencing input: naive CD4+ T cells from blood. The CDR3 sequence is CASSQVEASQNEQFF. The CDR3, as DNA: TGTGCCAGCAGCCAAGTTGAGGCTAGCCAGAATGAGCAGTTCTTC.